The 9 T cell receptor beta chains presented below share a single source sample, sequenced in a study of blood T cell repertoires in COVID-19. Data came from immunoSEQ multiplex PCR; TCRdb stores just in-frame clones and leaves some out. The sample has hundreds of thousands of clones, about 89% seen once. The sample taken for sequencing was peripheral blood. Receptors were obtained from a woman in her forties who had recovered from COVID-19.

The chain uses TRBV6-5 and TRBJ1-2; D is perhaps TRBD1 (6 bases). Germline lookup yields CDR1 MNHEY and CDR2 SVGAGI. CDR3 length equals 15 residues. V lost 4 bases and J 2 bases, leaving 14 bases between the germline ends. The CDR3 coding sequence is TGTGCCAGCAGTTTCTCATACAGGGTAAACTATGGCTACACCTTC. It is translated as CASSFSYRVNYGYTF.

The rearrangement uses TRBV11-2 and TRBJ2-2; 7 nucleotides match TRBD1. The germline CDR1 and CDR2 sequences are SGHAT and FQNNGV. The CDR3 is 16 residues long. The J segment lost 5 bases and the V segment lost 5 bases, leaving 11 bases of the junction unmatched. This CDR3 is CASSPARGWITGELFF. In DNA, the CDR3 is TGTGCCAGCAGCCCAGCCAGGGGGTGGATAACCGGGGAGCTGTTTTTT.

V and J are TRBV29-1 and TRBJ1-2, with 9 bases that match TRBD1. The V and J ends lost 4 bases and 0 bases, in that order; junction bases with no gene match: 6. The CDR3 length is 15 residues. Germline CDR1 reads SQVTM; CDR2 reads ANQGSEA. The CDR3 sequence is CSVGGQGKANYGYTF. The CDR3 DNA is TGCAGCGTTGGGGGACAGGGTAAAGCTAACTATGGCTACACCTTC.

The genes are TRBV2 and TRBJ1-4, with 7 bases fitting TRBD1. CDR1 is SNHLY and CDR2 is FYNNEI in the germline V gene. The CDR3 covers 15 residues. V shed 6 bases, J shed 8 bases, and the junction held 12 bases outside the gene matches. The CDR3 sequence is CASSRMRGRGEKLFF. The CDR3 DNA reads as TGTGCCAGCAGCCGGATGAGGGGGCGGGGCGAAAAACTGTTTTTT.

The V gene is TRBV7-8, the J gene TRBJ1-2; D is ambiguous. V shed 4 bases and J shed 3 bases, with 15 bases lying between them. This CDR3 is built from 15 residues. Germline values: CDR1 SGHVS, CDR2 FQNEAQ. The CDR3 reads CASSSAGFLDYGYTF. The CDR3 coding sequence is TGTGCCAGCAGCTCCGCGGGATTTCTAGACTATGGCTACACCTTC.

This rearrangement joins TRBV5-6 to TRBJ2-3; D remains ambiguous. CDR1 is SGHDT and CDR2 is YYEEEE in the germline V gene. Trimming shortened V by 4 bases and J by 4 bases, and 4 bases separated the two germline ends. This CDR3 comprises 11 residues. The CDR3 spells CASSHSDTQYF. The CDR3 bases are TGTGCCAGCAGCCATTCAGATACGCAGTATTTT.

The V gene is TRBV19, the J gene TRBJ1-2, with D perhaps TRBD1 (5 bases). The CDR3 contains 12 residues. V shed 10 bases and J shed 7 bases, with 16 bases lying between them. CDR1 is LNHDA and CDR2 is SQIVND in the germline V gene (reference sequence). The CDR3 nucleotides read TGTGCCACCAAGGAGACAGTTCTTGGCTACACCTTC. It is translated as CATKETVLGYTF.

The rearrangement links TRBV15 to TRBJ2-6, with 10 positions matching TRBD1. The length of the CDR3 is 18 residues. The V and J ends lost 3 bases and 3 bases, in that order; junction bases with no gene match: 8. Germline V lookup: CDR1 LNHNV, CDR2 YYDKDF (reference sequence). The CDR3 region has the DNA TGTGCCACCAGCAGCATGCTGACAGGGGGCTATGGGGCCAACGTCCTGACTTTC. Translated: CATSSMLTGGYGANVLTF.

The chain links TRBV5-1 to TRBJ1-4, with D tentatively TRBD1 (6 bases). CDR1 is SGHRS and CDR2 is YFSETQ in the germline V gene. CDR3 length: 15 amino acids. V was cut by 4 bases and J by 2 bases, with 12 bases left in between. For the CDR3, the DNA is TGCGCCAGCAGCCAGAACAGGGCCACTAATGAAAAACTGTTTTTT. It is translated as CASSQNRATNEKLFF.